The entry below gives a single T cell receptor beta chain sequence along with its context. Other nucleotide sequences in the sample specify the same CDR3. This entry belongs to a study of shared clonotypes between healthy human individuals. Assay used: immunoSEQ multiplex PCR; TCRdb lists only in-frame clones, some missing. Of 2 million to 2.5 million clones detected, 85% to 95% appear once; the ten largest clones hold 0.3% to 0.4%. The clonotype was recovered from a man younger than 35 in good health. Some clones in this sample may be carry-over from other donors' samples. The material sequenced was naive CD4+ T cells from PBMCs. Stated subset: CD45RA+ positively selected.

Written as DNA, the CDR3 is TGTGCCAGCAGCTTAAGGGCAGGGGGTCCAGATACGCAGTATTTT. Protein sequence: CASSLRAGGPDTQYF. V gene TRBV7-9 combines with J gene TRBJ2-3; 7 nucleotides line up with TRBD1. In germline, CDR1 is SEHNR, CDR2 FQNEAQ (reference sequence). This CDR3 region has 15 residues. The ends lost 2 bases at V and 4 bases at J; junction bases unmatched: 6.